Below, 26 T cell receptor beta chains from the same sample are listed, as sequenced in a study of cytomegalovirus exposure and HLA in healthy donors (dated 2017 in TCRdb). Library preparation employed the immunoSEQ multiplex PCR assay. For the multiplex PCR, a mixture combining 60 forward primers for TCR Vbeta segments and 13 reverse primers for TCR Jbeta segments was used. Imported from immuneACCESS, the table was reduced by TCRdb to in-frame sequences with V and J called. These copies leave out some clones; in studies compared against another copy, an unresolved V gene accounts for under half, and the cause of the remainder is not known. For this sample there are 150,000 to 200,000 clones; roughly 79% appear just once. The top ten constitute approximately 1% of the sample. The sequenced sample consisted of PBMCs. The receptor source for this set is a middle-aged woman in good health and CMV-seronegative.

Comment on this clone: A junction end diverges from the germline sequence, so it may reflect a read error. This sequence joins TRBV28 and TRBJ2-2; D unclear. The germline CDR1 and CDR2 sequences are MDHEN and SYDVKM. CDR3 length: 12 amino acids. The CDR3 region has the DNA TGTGCCAGCACTTTACCTACCGGGGAGCTGTTTTTT. It translates to CASTLPTGELFF.

The V call is TRBV6-1, the J call TRBJ2-5; D is perhaps TRBD2 (5 bases). V shed 3 bases and J shed 5 bases, with 19 bases lying between them. Germline V lookup: CDR1 MNHNS, CDR2 SASEGT. There are 16 residues in the CDR3. The CDR3 is CASSDLARDPGETQYF. CDR3 bases: TGTGCCAGCAGTGATCTGGCCCGAGACCCGGGGGAGACCCAGTACTTC.

This chain links TRBV5-1 with TRBJ2-7; 9 nucleotides agree with TRBD1. V was pared by 2 bases and J by 3 bases, with 3 bases of the junction left unmatched. The germline V gene has CDR1 SGHRS and CDR2 YFSETQ. This CDR3 region has 14 residues. CDR3 amino acids: CASSLSGQGYEQYF. The CDR3 DNA sequence: TGCGCCAGCAGCTTATCGGGACAGGGCTACGAGCAGTACTTC.

The chain is built from TRBV2 and TRBJ2-1, with 14 bases fitting TRBD2. The CDR3 totals 17 residues. CDR1 is SNHLY, CDR2 FYNNEI, per germline. V lost 5 bases to trimming and J lost 7 bases; unmatched junction nucleotides: 10. For the CDR3, the DNA is TGTGCCAGCAGTTCTAAGACTAGCGGGAGGGACACTAATGAGCAGTTCTTC. Translating it yields CASSSKTSGRDTNEQFF. Using reference TRBV2 and TRBJ2-1 for the parts outside the CDR3, the full variable domain is EPEVTQTPSHQVTQMGQEVILRCVPISNHLYFYWYRQILGQKVEFLVSFYNNEISEKSEIFDDQFSVERPDGSNFTLKIRSTKLEDSAMYFCASSSKTSGRDTNEQFFGPGTRLTVL.

V is TRBV6-5 and J is TRBJ1-1; no firm D call. The CDR3 is 14 amino acids. The V end lost 2 bases, the J end lost 0 bases, and 7 bases lay between the germline ends. CDR1 is MNHEY, CDR2 SVGAGI, per germline. The CDR3 bases are TGTGCCAGCAGTTACAGCACGGTGAACACTGAAGCTTTCTTT. It yields the protein CASSYSTVNTEAFF.

This clone was detected only once. V gene TRBV30 combines with J gene TRBJ2-7; 9 bases fit TRBD1. The V segment lost 8 bases and the J segment 2 bases; nucleotides outside the gene matches: 7. The CDR3 totals 13 residues. CDR1 and CDR2 (germline): GTSNPN, SVGIG (reference sequence). As DNA, the CDR3 is TGTGCCGGAGTTAGGACAGGGGCCTACGAGCAGTACTTC. Protein: CAGVRTGAYEQYF.

The chain links TRBV6-1 to TRBJ2-1; a weak D match, TRBD2 (5 bases). The CDR3 is 15 residues long. Trimming shortened V by 2 bases and J by 2 bases, and 10 bases separated the two germline ends. The V gene's germline CDR1 is MNHNS and CDR2 SASEGT. CDR3 nucleotides: TGTGCCAGCAGTGAAACACTAGACCCCTACAATGAGCAGTTCTTC. The encoded protein is CASSETLDPYNEQFF.

This chain links TRBV10-3 with TRBJ2-3; 11 nucleotides line up with TRBD2. Losses at the gene ends were 8 bases for V and 6 bases for J; bases not matched to a gene: 7. The CDR3 totals 14 residues. Per germline, CDR1 ENHRY and CDR2 SYGVKD. The chain's CDR3 is CAISTSGARDTQYF. The CDR3 coding sequence is TGTGCCATCTCGACTAGCGGGGCCCGGGATACGCAGTATTTT.

The sample holds one count of this clone. The V and J genes are TRBV6-1 and TRBJ1-1; TRBD1 agrees at 7 bases. The germline gives CDR1 MNHNS, CDR2 SASEGT. The CDR3 covers 15 residues. V was clipped by 3 bases and J by 2 bases; unmatched bases: 6. The DNA for the CDR3 is TGTGCCAGCAGTGATCGGGGACAGTCAAACACTGAAGCTTTCTTT. Translation gives CASSDRGQSNTEAFF.

The chain carries TRBV7-8 and TRBJ2-5; possible D gene TRBD2, 6 bases. From germline, CDR1 is SGHVS and CDR2 FQNEAQ. V lost 8 bases and J lost 2, with 33 bases in between. CDR3 length: 20 residues. The chain's CDR3 is CASGPEGSGLRVLRQETQYF. The CDR3 DNA is TGTGCCAGCGGACCCGAGGGCTCGGGACTTAGGGTCCTTAGACAAGAGACCCAGTACTTC.

The chain carries TRBV7-6 and TRBJ2-3, with 13 positions matching TRBD2. The J segment lost 6 bases and the V segment lost 5 bases, leaving 5 bases of the junction unmatched. This CDR3 is built from 15 residues. Germline lookup yields CDR1 SGHVS and CDR2 FNYEAQ. In DNA, the CDR3 is TGTGCCAGCAGCCTCGGACTAGCGGGAGCGGATACGCAGTATTTT. Its translation is CASSLGLAGADTQYF.

CDR3 amino acids: CAWRRLAVYEQYF. In DNA form, the CDR3 reads TGTGCCTGGAGACGGCTAGCTGTCTACGAGCAGTACTTC. This chain joins TRBV30 and TRBJ2-7; a possible D gene is TRBD2 (5 bases). V gave up 3 bases and J gave up 3 bases, with 12 bases separating them. This CDR3 has 13 residues. Germline lookup yields CDR1 GTSNPN and CDR2 SVGIG (reference sequence).

The chain is built from TRBV7-9 and TRBJ2-3, with 7 positions matching TRBD1. V lost 5 bases, J lost 0 bases, and 11 bases stayed unmatched. The germline V gene encodes CDR1 SEHNR and CDR2 FQNEAQ (reference sequence). CDR3 length equals 17 residues. For the CDR3, the DNA is TGTGCCAGCAGCCAACCAATCGGGGACAGAAGCACAGATACGCAGTATTTT. Its translation is CASSQPIGDRSTDTQYF. Together with reference TRBV7-9 and TRBJ2-3, the CDR3 gives the full variable domain: DTGVSQNPRHKITKRGQNVTFRCDPISEHNRLYWYRQTLGQGPEFLTYFQNEAQLEKSRLLSDRFSAERPKGSFSTLEIQRTEQGDSAMYLCASSQPIGDRSTDTQYFGPGTRLTVL.

The chain links TRBV25-1 to TRBJ1-4; D uncertain. Germline V gene sequence: CDR1 MGHDK, CDR2 SYGVNS. The CDR3 covers 15 residues. V was pared by 2 bases and J by 7 bases, with 14 bases between. The CDR3 bases are TGTGCCAGCAGTGAAATTTCAGCTGCGGTTGAAAAACTGTTTTTT. This translates into CASSEISAAVEKLFF. The variable domain in full, with the rest retrieved from reference TRBV25-1 and TRBJ1-4, is EADIYQTPRYLVIGTGKKITLECSQTMGHDKMYWYQQDPGMELHLIHYSYGVNSTEKGDLSSESTVSRIRTEHFPLTLESARPSHTSQYLCASSEISAAVEKLFFGSGTQLSVL.

This chain joins TRBV6-5 and TRBJ1-2, with D possibly being TRBD1 (6 bases). The CDR3 is 14 amino acids. Trimming shortened V by 2 bases and J by 2 bases, and 9 bases separated the two germline ends. Germline V lookup: CDR1 MNHEY, CDR2 SVGAGI. The CDR3 sequence: CASSYRDRNYGYTF. CDR3 DNA: TGTGCCAGCAGTTACCGCGACAGGAACTATGGCTACACCTTC.

This chain joins TRBV29-1 and TRBJ1-1, with 8 bases lining up with TRBD1. Germline CDR1 SQVTM, CDR2 ANQGSEA. Trimming removed 7 bases from V and 1 base from J; junction bases left unmatched: 5. The CDR3 has 13 residues. The CDR3 is CSGETGENTEAFF. Written as DNA, the CDR3 is TGCAGCGGGGAGACAGGGGAGAACACTGAAGCTTTCTTT.

This clone was detected once. The chain employs TRBV7-8 and TRBJ2-7; a weak D match, TRBD2 (7 bases). This CDR3 has 15 residues. Germline-derived CDR1 and CDR2 are SGHVS and FQNEAQ. The germline V and J ends were trimmed by 2 bases and 5 bases, with 16 bases remaining between them. The CDR3: CASSLRGGVSNEQYF. For the CDR3, the DNA is TGTGCCAGCAGCTTAAGGGGGGGGGTGAGCAACGAGCAGTACTTC. The variable domain in full, with the rest retrieved from reference TRBV7-8 and TRBJ2-7, is GAGVSQSPRYKVAKRGQDVALRCDPISGHVSLFWYQQALGQGPEFLTYFQNEAQLDKSGLPSDRFFAERPEGSVSTLKIQRTQQEDSAVYLCASSLRGGVSNEQYFGPGTRLTVT.

The chain couples TRBV19 to TRBJ2-1; 15 bases are a match to TRBD2. V was clipped by 7 bases and J by 0 bases; unmatched bases: 7. The CDR3 spans 18 residues. Germline CDR1 is LNHDA and CDR2 is SQIVND (reference sequence). This chain's CDR3 is CASTTGLAGGSSYNEQFF. The CDR3, as DNA: TGTGCCAGTACAACGGGACTAGCGGGGGGAAGCTCCTACAATGAGCAGTTCTTC.

The gene calls are TRBV29-1 and TRBJ1-1; D gene uncertain. The CDR3 consists of 13 residues. Germline assignment: CDR1 SQVTM and CDR2 ANQGSEA. Trimming removed 7 bases at V and 3 bases at J, with 15 bases between. This CDR3 is CSATSPTDTEAFF. CDR3 nucleotide sequence: TGCAGCGCAACGTCTCCTACAGACACTGAAGCTTTCTTT.

The V and J genes are TRBV5-1 and TRBJ1-2; no clear D gene. V was trimmed by 4 bases and J by 4 bases, leaving 14 bases between them. This CDR3 contains 14 residues. Germline V gene sequence: CDR1 SGHRS, CDR2 YFSETQ. This CDR3 reads CASSTGQEGYGYTF. DNA of the CDR3: TGCGCCAGCAGCACCGGCCAGGAGGGCTATGGCTACACCTTC. Complete variable domain (other parts from reference TRBV5-1 and TRBJ1-2): KAGVTQTPRYLIKTRGQQVTLSCSPISGHRSVSWYQQTPGQGLQFLFEYFSETQRNKGNFPGRFSGRQFSNSRSEMNVSTLELGDSALYLCASSTGQEGYGYTFGSGTRLTVV.

The V and J genes are TRBV5-1 and TRBJ2-5; 9 positions agree with TRBD2. In germline, CDR1 is SGHRS, CDR2 YFSETQ. Trimming cost V 0 bases and J 1 base; bases outside gene matches: 4. This CDR3 region has 16 residues. In nucleotides, the CDR3 is TGCGCCAGCAGCTTGGGTCCTAGCGGGACCCAAGAGACCCAGTACTTC. Amino acids: CASSLGPSGTQETQYF.

The chain recombines TRBV7-9 with TRBJ2-1; D unresolved. V dropped 2 bases and J dropped 4 bases, with 6 bases sitting between them. Per germline, CDR1 SEHNR and CDR2 FQNEAQ (reference sequence). This CDR3 is built from 13 residues. The CDR3 sequence: CASSLSVYNEQFF. The CDR3 nucleotides are TGTGCCAGCAGCTTATCAGTTTACAATGAGCAGTTCTTC.

J is TRBJ1-1 and V is TRBV6-6; no clear D. V dropped 4 bases and J dropped 0 bases, with 6 bases sitting between them. The CDR3 is 13 residues long. Germline V gene lookup returns CDR1 MNHNY and CDR2 SVGAGI (reference sequence). The CDR3 coding sequence is TGTGCCAGCAGTTCACATATGAACACTGAAGCTTTCTTT. Its translation: CASSSHMNTEAFF.

J is TRBJ1-5 and V is TRBV6-1; 7 bases line up with TRBD1. V lost 6 bases and J lost 6; bases outside the gene matches: 11. CDR3 size: 15 residues. CDR1 and CDR2 (germline): MNHNS, SASEGT. The DNA for the CDR3 is TGTGCCAGCAGCCCTGGAGGGACAGCCGGTCAGCCCCAGCATTTT. Residues: CASSPGGTAGQPQHF.

The gene calls are TRBV27 and TRBJ2-7; D call uncertain. Germline CDR1 and CDR2: MNHEY and SMNVEV (reference sequence). Trimming cost V 5 bases and J 2 bases, with 13 bases left between them. This CDR3 is built from 14 residues. CDR3 protein: CASSPSTLTYEQYF. DNA for the CDR3: TGTGCCAGCAGTCCCTCGACACTCACCTACGAGCAGTACTTC.

The DNA of the CDR3 is TGTGCCTGGAGTGTAGAGAATGAGCAGTTCTTC. This translates into CAWSVENEQFF. The rearrangement links TRBV30 to TRBJ2-1; D gene unclear. V shed 0 bases and J shed 7 bases, with 4 bases lying between them. The CDR3 is 11 amino acids. Germline V gene data show CDR1 as GTSNPN and CDR2 as SVGIG (reference sequence).